This is a list of T cell receptor beta chains from one sample in a study of T cell changes during pregnancy in multiple sclerosis. The protocol was immunoSEQ multiplex PCR, while the TCRdb copy is restricted to in-frame clones and leaves out a portion. The sample has almost 50,000 clones; approximately 95% are singletons. This specimen was CD4+ T cells from peripheral blood mononuclear cells, taken in the third trimester of pregnancy. All receptors come from a female donor with multiple sclerosis, enrolled in a pregnancy study. CDR3s include the opening cysteine and the closing phenylalanine or tryptophan. The D gene is left open where the match is weak. Not every row has a clone size; where given, it reads once, few, many or a size class.

TRBJ2-1,TRBV5-1,TRBD1,.,TGCGCCAGCAGCTTGAGTGTAGGGACAGGAGACAATGAGCAGTTCTTC,CASSLSVGTGDNEQFF
TRBJ2-7,TRBV27,TRBD1,.,TGTGCCAGCAGTCCAATAGACAGGGATCGGAACTACGAGCAGTACTTC,CASSPIDRDRNYEQYF
TRBJ1-4,TRBV7-8,.,.,TGTGCCAGCAGCCCGCCCCTGAAAGTATCAGCGAATGAAAAACTGTTTTTT,CASSPPLKVSANEKLFF
TRBJ1-1,TRBV27,.,.,TGTGCCAGCAGTCCAGCGGACGGATACAAAGAAGCTTTCTTT,CASSPADGYKEAFF
TRBJ2-1,TRBV11-2,.,.,TGTGCCAGCAGCTTAGCCCCCTGGACTGGGGGGTTATATGAGCAGTTCTTC,CASSLAPWTGGLYEQFF
TRBJ1-1,TRBV10-3,.,once,TGTGCCATCCTTGGGGGAGGGGTCGGGAACACTGAAGCTTTCTTT,CAILGGGVGNTEAFF
TRBJ2-5,TRBV7-2,.,.,TGTGCCAGCAGCTTAGCGCGGCAAGAGACCCAGTACTTC,CASSLARQETQYF
TRBJ2-7,TRBV5-5,TRBD1,.,TGTGCCAGCAGCTTGGCCAGAGGGGGCCTTTCCTACGAGCAGTACTTC,CASSLARGGLSYEQYF
TRBJ1-5,TRBV7-9,.,.,TGTGCCAGCAGCCCTGACTTTAGCAATCAGCCCCAGCATTTT,CASSPDFSNQPQHF
TRBJ1-1,TRBV28,.,.,TGTGCCAGCAGTTTTTACGCCCCGGGGGTCGGGAACACTGAAGCTTTCTTT,CASSFYAPGVGNTEAFF
TRBJ2-1,TRBV2,.,.,TGTGCCAGCAAACTGGAGGGTCTCAATGAGCAGTTCTTC,CASKLEGLNEQFF
TRBJ2-3,TRBV7-2,TRBD2,.,TGTGCCAGCACCCGGGACTACTACACAGATACGCAGTATTTT,CASTRDYYTDTQYF
TRBJ2-1,TRBV4-1,.,.,TGCGCCAGCAGCCTTGAGGGTTACAATGAGCAGTTCTTC,CASSLEGYNEQFF
TRBJ1-4,TRBV7-8,TRBD1,.,TGTGCCAGCAGCTTGAGGACAGGGGCGCTGGCTAATGAAAAACTGTTTTTT,CASSLRTGALANEKLFF
TRBJ1-3,TRBV7-2,TRBD1,.,TGTGCCAGCAGCTCGGGACAGAAAAACACCATATATTTT,CASSSGQKNTIYF